This T cell receptor (beta chain) derives from a study of a mutant IDH1 vaccine in newly diagnosed glioma. Documented time point: week 11, during vaccination. Every single dose of the vaccine, 300 ug of mutant IDH1 20-mer peptide, came with topical imiquimod. The CDR3 sequence is 13 residues long. The V gene's germline CDR1 is GTSNPN and CDR2 SVGIG (reference sequence). V lost 5 bases and J 3 bases, leaving 11 bases between the germline ends. The repertoire was sequenced with immunoSEQ multiplex PCR; TCRdb's copy has only in-frame clones and lacks some. The table has tens of thousands of clones, around 85% seen once; the top ten hold around 8.2%. On this clone itself: The antigen remains undetermined.

Sequenced material: PBMCs, taken from a glioma patient whose treatment included an IDH1 peptide vaccine. The chain is built from TRBV30 and TRBJ1-5; D not resolved. This clonotype originated in a woman in her fifties or sixties with glioma. Written as DNA, the CDR3 is TGTGCCTGGGAGCCAGGTTACAATCAGCCCCAGCATTTT. Translating gives CAWEPGYNQPQHF.